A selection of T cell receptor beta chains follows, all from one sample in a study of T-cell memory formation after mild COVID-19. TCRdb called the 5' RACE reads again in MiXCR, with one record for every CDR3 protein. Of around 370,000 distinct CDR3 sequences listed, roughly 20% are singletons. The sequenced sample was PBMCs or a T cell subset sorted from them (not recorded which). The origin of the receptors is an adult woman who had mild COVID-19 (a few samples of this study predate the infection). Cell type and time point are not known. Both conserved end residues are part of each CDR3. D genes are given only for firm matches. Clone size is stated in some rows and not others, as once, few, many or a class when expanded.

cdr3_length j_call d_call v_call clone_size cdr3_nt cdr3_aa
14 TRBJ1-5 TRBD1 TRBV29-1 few TGCAGCGTGGGTACCGGGACAGGGGAACAGCCCCAGCATTTT CSVGTGTGEQPQHF
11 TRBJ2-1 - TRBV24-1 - TGTGCCACCAGAGAGGGCAATGAGCAGTTCTTC CATREGNEQFF
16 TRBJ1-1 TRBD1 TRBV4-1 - TGCGCCAGCAGCCCACTCCCCGGGACAGAGAACACTGAAGCTTTCTTT CASSPLPGTENTEAFF
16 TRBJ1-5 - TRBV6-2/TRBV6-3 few TGTGCCAGCAGACGGCTTAGGGACGGGAGCAATCAGCCCCAGCATTTT CASRRLRDGSNQPQHF
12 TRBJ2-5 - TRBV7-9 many TGTGCCAGCAGCCTTAGTGGAGAGACCCAGTACTTC CASSLSGETQYF
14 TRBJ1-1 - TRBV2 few TGTGCCAGCAACAGACCAACGGAGGGCACTGAAGCTTTCTTT CASNRPTEGTEAFF
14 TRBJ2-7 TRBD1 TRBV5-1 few TGCGCCAGCAGTTGGACAGGGGACAACTACGAGCAGTACTTC CASSWTGDNYEQYF
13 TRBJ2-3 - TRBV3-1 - TGTGCCAGCAGCCGAGTCTCAACAGATACGCAGTATTTT CASSRVSTDTQYF
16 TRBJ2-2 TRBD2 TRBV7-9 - TGTGCCAGCAGCTTAGGATCTAGCGGGAACACCGGGGAGCTGTTTTTT CASSLGSSGNTGELFF
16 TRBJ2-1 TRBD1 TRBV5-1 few TGCGCCAGCAGCTTGGGGACAGGGGGCTCCTACAATGAGCAGTTCTTC CASSLGTGGSYNEQFF
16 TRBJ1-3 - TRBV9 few TGTGCCAGCAGCGTCGAGGGCCCTTTCTCTGGAAACACCATATATTTT CASSVEGPFSGNTIYF
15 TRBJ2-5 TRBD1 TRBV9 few TGTGCCAGCAGCGCACCCCGGGACAGCCAAGAGACCCAGTACTTC CASSAPRDSQETQYF
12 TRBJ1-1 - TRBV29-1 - TGCAGCGTCCTCAGACAGTACACTGAAGCTTTCTTT CSVLRQYTEAFF
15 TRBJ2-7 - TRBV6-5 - TGTGCCAGCAGTTACTCGGGCAGCGGGACAGCGAGTCGGTACTTC CASSYSGSGTASRYF
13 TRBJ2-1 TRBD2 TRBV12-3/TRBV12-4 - TGTGCCAGCACTAGAAGCGGGAGGGCCGAGCAGTTCTTC CASTRSGRAEQFF
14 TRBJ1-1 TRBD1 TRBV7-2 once TGTGCCAGCAGCTTAACCCAGGGGGGGACTGAAGCTTTCTTT CASSLTQGGTEAFF
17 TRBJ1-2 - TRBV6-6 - TGTGCCAGCAGTTCCCAACTGGACACCCCGATGGCGTATGGCTACACCTTC CASSSQLDTPMAYGYTF
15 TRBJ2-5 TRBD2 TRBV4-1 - TGCGCCAGCAGGGGGGAGCGGGGGTACCAAGAGACCCAGTACTTC CASRGERGYQETQYF
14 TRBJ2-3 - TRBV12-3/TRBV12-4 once TGTGCCAGCAGGCCAGGGTGGGGGACAGATACGCAGTATTTT CASRPGWGTDTQYF
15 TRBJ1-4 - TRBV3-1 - TGTGCCAGCAGCCTCGGTCGCCAGAGGAATGAAAAACTGTTTTTT CASSLGRQRNEKLFF
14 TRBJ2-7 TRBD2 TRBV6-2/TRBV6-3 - TGTGCCAGCAAACCAGCGGGAGGGCCGAACGAGCAGTACTTC CASKPAGGPNEQYF
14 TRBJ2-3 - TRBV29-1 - TGCAGCGTTGACACTAGGGACCTCACAGATACGCAGTATTTT CSVDTRDLTDTQYF